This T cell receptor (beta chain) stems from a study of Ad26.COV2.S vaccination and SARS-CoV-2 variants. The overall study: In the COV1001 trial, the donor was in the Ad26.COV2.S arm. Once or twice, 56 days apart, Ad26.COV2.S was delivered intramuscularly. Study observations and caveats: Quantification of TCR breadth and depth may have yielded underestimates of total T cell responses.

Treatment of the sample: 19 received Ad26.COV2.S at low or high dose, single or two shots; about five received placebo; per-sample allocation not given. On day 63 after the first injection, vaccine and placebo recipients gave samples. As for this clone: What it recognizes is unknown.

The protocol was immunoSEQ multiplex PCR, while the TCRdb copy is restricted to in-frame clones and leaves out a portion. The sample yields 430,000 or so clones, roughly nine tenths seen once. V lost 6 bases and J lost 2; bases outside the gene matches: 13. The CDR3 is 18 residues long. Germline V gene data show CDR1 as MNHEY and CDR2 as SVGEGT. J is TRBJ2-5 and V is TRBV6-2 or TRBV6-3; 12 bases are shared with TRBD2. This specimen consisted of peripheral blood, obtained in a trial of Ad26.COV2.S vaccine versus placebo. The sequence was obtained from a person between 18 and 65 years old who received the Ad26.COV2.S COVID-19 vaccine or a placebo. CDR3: CASSVGTSGLDTQETQYF. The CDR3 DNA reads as TGTGCCAGCAGCGTCGGGACTAGCGGGCTCGATACACAAGAGACCCAGTACTTC.